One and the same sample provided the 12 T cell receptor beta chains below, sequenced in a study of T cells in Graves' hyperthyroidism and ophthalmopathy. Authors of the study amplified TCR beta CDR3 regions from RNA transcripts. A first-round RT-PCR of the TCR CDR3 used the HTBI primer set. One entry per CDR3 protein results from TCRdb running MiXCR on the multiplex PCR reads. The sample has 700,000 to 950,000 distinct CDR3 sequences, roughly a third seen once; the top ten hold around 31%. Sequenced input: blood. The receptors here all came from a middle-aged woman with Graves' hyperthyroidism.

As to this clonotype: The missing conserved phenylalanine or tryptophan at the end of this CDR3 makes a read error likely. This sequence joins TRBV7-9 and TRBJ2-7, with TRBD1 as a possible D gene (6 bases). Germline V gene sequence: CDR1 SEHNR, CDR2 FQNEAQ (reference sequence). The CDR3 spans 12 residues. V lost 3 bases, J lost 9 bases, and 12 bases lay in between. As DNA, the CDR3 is TGTGCCAGCAGCTTCGAAGGGGGTAGGCAGTACCTC. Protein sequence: CASSFEGGRQYL.

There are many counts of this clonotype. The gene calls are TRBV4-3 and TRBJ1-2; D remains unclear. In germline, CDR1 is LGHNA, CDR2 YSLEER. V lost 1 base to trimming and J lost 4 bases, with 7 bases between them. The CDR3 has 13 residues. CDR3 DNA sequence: TGCGCCAGCAGCCAAGCCCCGATCTATGGCTACACCTTC. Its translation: CASSQAPIYGYTF.

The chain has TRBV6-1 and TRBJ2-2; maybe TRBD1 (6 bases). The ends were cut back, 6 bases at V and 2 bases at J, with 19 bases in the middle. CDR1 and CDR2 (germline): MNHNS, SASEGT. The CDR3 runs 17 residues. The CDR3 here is CASRTQGLVRNTGELFF. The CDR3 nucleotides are TGTGCCAGCAGAACACAGGGTCTCGTCAGAAACACCGGGGAGCTGTTTTTT.

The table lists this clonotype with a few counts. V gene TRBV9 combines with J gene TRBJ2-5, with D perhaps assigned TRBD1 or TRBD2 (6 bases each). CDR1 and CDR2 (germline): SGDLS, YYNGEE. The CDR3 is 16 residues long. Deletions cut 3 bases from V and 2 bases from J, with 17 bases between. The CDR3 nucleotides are TGTGCCAGCAGCGGGGGGGCGAGCCCCAAACAAGAGACCCAGTACTTC. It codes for CASSGGASPKQETQYF.

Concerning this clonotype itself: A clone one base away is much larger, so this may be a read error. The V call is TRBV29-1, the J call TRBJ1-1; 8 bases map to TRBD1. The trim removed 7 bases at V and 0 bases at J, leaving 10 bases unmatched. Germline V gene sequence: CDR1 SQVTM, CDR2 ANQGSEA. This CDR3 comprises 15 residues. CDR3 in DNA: TGCAGCGCTCCCCAGACAGGGGCCCTGAACACTGAAGCTTTCTTT. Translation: CSAPQTGALNTEAFF.

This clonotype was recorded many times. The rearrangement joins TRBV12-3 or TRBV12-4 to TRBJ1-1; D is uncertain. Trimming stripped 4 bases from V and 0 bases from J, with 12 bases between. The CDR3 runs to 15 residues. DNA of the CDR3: TGTGCCAGCAGTTCCGACCGATACATGAACACTGAAGCTTTCTTT. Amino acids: CASSSDRYMNTEAFF.

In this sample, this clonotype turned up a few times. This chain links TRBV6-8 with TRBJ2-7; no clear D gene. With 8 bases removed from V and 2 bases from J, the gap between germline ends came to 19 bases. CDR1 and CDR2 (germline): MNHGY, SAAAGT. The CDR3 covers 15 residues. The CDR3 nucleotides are TGTGCCAGCGCCCTTCATCCCCCAGGCCCCTACGAGCAGTACTTC. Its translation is CASALHPPGPYEQYF.

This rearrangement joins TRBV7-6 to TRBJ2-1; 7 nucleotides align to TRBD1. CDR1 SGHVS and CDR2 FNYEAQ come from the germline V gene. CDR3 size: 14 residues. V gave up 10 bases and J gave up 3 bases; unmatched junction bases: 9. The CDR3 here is CAIRSAGGYNEQFF. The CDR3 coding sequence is TGTGCCATCAGGTCGGCAGGGGGCTACAATGAGCAGTTCTTC.

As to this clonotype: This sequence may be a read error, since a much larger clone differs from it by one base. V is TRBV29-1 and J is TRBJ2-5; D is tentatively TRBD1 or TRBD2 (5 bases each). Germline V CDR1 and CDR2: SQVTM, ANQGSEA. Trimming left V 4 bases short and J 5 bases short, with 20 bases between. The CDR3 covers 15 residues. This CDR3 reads CSVGKGPITGETQYF. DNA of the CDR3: TGCAGCGTTGGAAAGGGACCGATCACCGGCGAGACCCAGTACTTC. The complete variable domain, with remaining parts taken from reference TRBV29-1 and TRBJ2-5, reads SAVISQKPSRDICQRGTSLTIQCQVDSQVTMMFWYRQQPGQSLTLIATANQGSEATYESGFVIDKFPISRPNLTFSTLTVSNMSPEDSSIYLCSVGKGPITGETQYFGPGTRLLVL.

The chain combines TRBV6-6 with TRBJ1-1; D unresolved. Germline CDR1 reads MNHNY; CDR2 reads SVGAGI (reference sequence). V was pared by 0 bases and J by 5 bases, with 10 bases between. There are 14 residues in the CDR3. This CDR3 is CASSYSSGDTEAFF. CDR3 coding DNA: TGTGCCAGCAGTTACTCGTCCGGGGATACTGAAGCTTTCTTT.

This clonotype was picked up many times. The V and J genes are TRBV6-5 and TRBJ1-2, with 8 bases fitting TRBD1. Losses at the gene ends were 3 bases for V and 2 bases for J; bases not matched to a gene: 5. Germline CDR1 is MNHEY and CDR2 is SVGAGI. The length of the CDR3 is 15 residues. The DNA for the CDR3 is TGTGCCAGCAGTTATAGCCGACAGGGGAACTATGGCTACACCTTC. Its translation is CASSYSRQGNYGYTF.

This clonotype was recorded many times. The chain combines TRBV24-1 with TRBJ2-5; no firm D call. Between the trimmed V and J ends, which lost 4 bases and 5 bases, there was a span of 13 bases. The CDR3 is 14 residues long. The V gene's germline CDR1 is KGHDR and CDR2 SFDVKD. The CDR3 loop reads CATSDRARSETQYF. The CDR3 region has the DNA TGTGCCACCAGTGACCGCGCTAGGAGCGAGACCCAGTACTTC.